The present T cell receptor (beta chain) was sequenced within a study of blood T cell repertoires in COVID-19. Germline-derived CDR1 and CDR2 are PRHDT and FYEKMQ (reference sequence). The length of the CDR3 is 15 residues. V shed 5 bases and J 7 bases; nucleotides not matched to a gene: 7. Profiled with immunoSEQ multiplex PCR; TCRdb holds only in-frame clones, not every one. The data show 90,000 or so clones, less than 90% seen once. The sequence derives from a man in his 60s with acute or convalescent COVID-19. The chain uses TRBV13 and TRBJ1-6, with 8 bases aligning to TRBD1. Sequenced material: peripheral blood. CDR3 in amino acids: CASSPPGGLNSPLHF. The CDR3 DNA sequence: TGTGCCAGCAGCCCCCCAGGGGGCCTAAATTCACCCCTCCACTTT.